This T cell receptor (beta chain) was obtained from a study of monozygotic twins with inflammatory bowel disease. Study-level points and caveats: It was in IBD patients that TCRbeta diversity (inverse Simpson) was lower than in healthy co-twins.

Germline V gene lookup returns CDR1 SGHRS and CDR2 YFSETQ. CDR3 length: 16 residues. On this clonotype: Its antigen is not identified.

TCRdb re-called the 5' RACE reads; one entry per CDR3 protein, DNA not given. In all, the sample yields approximately 400,000 distinct CDR3 sequences. The rearrangement links TRBV5-1 to TRBJ2-1; absent DNA, TCRdb's TRBD2 call cannot be checked. The receptor was derived from a human donor with ulcerative colitis or Crohn's disease, or a healthy co-twin of an affected twin (not recorded which). The sequenced sample consisted of blood. CDR3 amino acids: CASSLKSGGGENEQFF. The variable domain in full, completed from reference TRBV5-1 and TRBJ2-1, reads KAGVTQTPRYLIKTRGQQVTLSCSPISGHRSVSWYQQTPGQGLQFLFEYFSETQRNKGNFPGRFSGRQFSNSRSEMNVSTLELGDSALYLCASSLKSGGGENEQFFGPGTRLTVL.